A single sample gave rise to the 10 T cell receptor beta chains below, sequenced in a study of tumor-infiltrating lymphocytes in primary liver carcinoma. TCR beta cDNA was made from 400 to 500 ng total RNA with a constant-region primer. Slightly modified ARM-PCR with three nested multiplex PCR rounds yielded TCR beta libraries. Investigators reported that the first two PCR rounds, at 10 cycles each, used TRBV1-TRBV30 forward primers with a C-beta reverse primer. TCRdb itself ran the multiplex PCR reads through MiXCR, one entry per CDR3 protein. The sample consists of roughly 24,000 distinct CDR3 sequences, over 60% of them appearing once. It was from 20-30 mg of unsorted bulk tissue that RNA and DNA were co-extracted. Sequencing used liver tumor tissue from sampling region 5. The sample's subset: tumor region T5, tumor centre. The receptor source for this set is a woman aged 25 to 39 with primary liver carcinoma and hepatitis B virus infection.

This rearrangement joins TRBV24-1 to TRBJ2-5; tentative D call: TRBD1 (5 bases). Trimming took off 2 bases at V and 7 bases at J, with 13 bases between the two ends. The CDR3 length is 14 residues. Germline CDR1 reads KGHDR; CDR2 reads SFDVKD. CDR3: CATSDSLGVRTQYF. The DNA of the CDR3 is TGTGCCACCAGTGATTCCTTAGGGGTACGGACCCAGTACTTC.

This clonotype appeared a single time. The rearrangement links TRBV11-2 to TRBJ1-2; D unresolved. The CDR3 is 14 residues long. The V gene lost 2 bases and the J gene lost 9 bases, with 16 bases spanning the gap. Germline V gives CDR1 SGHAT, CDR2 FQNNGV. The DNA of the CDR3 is TGTGCCAGCAGCTTAAGGGTAGCTAACCATTGCTACACCTTC. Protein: CASSLRVANHCYTF.

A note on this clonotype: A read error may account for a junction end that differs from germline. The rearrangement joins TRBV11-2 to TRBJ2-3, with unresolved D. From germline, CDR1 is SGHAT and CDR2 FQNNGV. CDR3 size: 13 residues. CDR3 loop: CASSLVLRDTQYF. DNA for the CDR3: TGTGCCAGCAGCTTAGTTTTAAGAGATACGCAGTACTTT.

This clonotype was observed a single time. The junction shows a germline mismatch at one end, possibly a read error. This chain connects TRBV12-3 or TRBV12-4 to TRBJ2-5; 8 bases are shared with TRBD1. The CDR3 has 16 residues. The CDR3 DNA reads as TGTGCCTACAGTTTTCGTACAGGGGGAACACGAGAGACCCGGTACTTC. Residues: CAYSFRTGGTRETRYF.

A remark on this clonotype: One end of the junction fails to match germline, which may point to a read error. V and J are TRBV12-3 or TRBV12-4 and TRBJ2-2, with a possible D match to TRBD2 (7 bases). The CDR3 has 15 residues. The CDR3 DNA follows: TGTGCCAGCCGGGGGTGGGACACGAACATCGGGGGGCTGTTTTTC. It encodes CASRGWDTNIGGLFF.

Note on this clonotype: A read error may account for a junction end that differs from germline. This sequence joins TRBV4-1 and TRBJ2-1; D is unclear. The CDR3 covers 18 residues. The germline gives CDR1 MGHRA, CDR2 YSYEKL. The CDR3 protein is CAINQEWVPQSSYNEQFF. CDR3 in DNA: TGTGCCATCAACCAAGAATGGGTCCCCCAGAGCTCCTACAATGAGCAGTTCTTC.

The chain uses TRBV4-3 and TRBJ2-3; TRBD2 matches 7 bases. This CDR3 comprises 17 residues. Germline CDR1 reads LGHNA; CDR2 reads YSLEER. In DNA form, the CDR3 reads TGCGCAGGCAGCCAAAGCTGGGCGGGAGCCTCCGCAGATACGCAGTATTTT. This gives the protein CAGSQSWAGASADTQYF.

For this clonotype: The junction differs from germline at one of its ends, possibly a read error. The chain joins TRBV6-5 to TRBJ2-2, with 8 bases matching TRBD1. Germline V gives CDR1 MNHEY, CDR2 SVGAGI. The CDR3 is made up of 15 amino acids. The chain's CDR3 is CSSSPRTGSTGELFF. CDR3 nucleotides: TGTTCCAGCAGTCCGCGGACAGGGTCCACCGGTGAGCTGTTTTTT.

The CDR3 bases are TGCAGCGTGGGGGCCACCTACGAGCAGTACTTC. Amino acid sequence: CSVGATYEQYF. This sequence joins TRBV29-1 and TRBJ2-7, with TRBD1 as a possible D gene (6 bases). Germline lookup yields CDR1 SQVTM and CDR2 ANQGSEA. Trimming removed 6 bases from V and 2 bases from J, with 8 bases in between. The CDR3 runs to 11 residues.

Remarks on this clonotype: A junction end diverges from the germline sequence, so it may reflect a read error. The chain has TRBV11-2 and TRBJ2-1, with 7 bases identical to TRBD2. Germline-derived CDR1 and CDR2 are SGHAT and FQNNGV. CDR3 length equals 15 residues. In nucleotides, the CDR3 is TGTGCCGGCAGCTTCGACCTAGCGGAATCGGTTGATCAGTTCTTC. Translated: CAGSFDLAESVDQFF.